The sequence of this TCR beta chain was determined in a study of blood T cell repertoires in COVID-19. Study-wide background: The United States, Italy and Spain were the sources of the acute and convalescent COVID-19 samples. The cDNA or gDNA used as material had been derived from T cells, B-cell-depleted T cells, or PBMCs.

Per the study methods: Estimated nucleated cell counts came from reference gene primer amplification. Sequenced by immunoSEQ multiplex PCR; TCRdb stores in-frame clones only, minus some. V, J and clone size are taken as reported in that table, and D and trimming were inferred from the DNA itself. The sample yields around 270,000 clones, 80% to 90% seen once. Trimming took off 6 bases at V and 2 bases at J, with 20 bases between the two ends. This CDR3 spans 16 amino acids. Germline CDR1 is SNHLY and CDR2 is FYNNEI. Sequenced sample: peripheral blood. The V gene is TRBV2, the J gene TRBJ2-7; D is unresolved. The source of this sequence is a man aged 25-45 years with active or convalescent COVID-19. The CDR3 nucleotides read TGTGCCAGCAGACCCCGTCCCGTAGCCGTCGCCTACGAGCAGTACTTC. Translated: CASRPRPVAVAYEQYF.